The rows below give T cell receptor beta chains drawn from one sample of a study of CD8 T cells in Susac syndrome. TCRdb fed the immunoSEQ multiplex PCR reads into MiXCR, producing one record per CDR3 protein. In the table there are tens of thousands of distinct CDR3 sequences, around 90% of which are singletons. Sequenced material: CD8+ T cells from PBMCs. These receptors came from a human donor in good health. Both conserved end residues are part of each CDR3. A D gene is named only where the DNA matches it firmly. Not all rows give a size; the values are once, few, many and, for expanded clones, a class.

size	V	D	J	DNA	CDR3
-	TRBV7-9	TRBD1	TRBJ1-2	TGTGCCAGCAGCCCACTTAGGGAAGACAGGGCGGCCGGCTACACCTTC	CASSPLREDRAAGYTF
-	TRBV2	TRBD2	TRBJ2-3	TGTGCCAGCAGTGATGAAGGGGACTACACAGATACGCAGTATTTT	CASSDEGDYTDTQYF
-	TRBV5-4	TRBD1	TRBJ1-2	TGTGCCAGCAGCTCCGGACAGGCGCCCGCTAACTATGGCTACACCTTC	CASSSGQAPANYGYTF
-	TRBV2	-	TRBJ2-3	TGTGCCAGCAGGACAGATCAGCAAGTAGATACGCAGTATTTT	CASRTDQQVDTQYF
-	TRBV6-5	-	TRBJ1-2	TGTGCCAGCAGTTACTCCAGTTCGTCCTATGGCTACACCTTC	CASSYSSSSYGYTF
-	TRBV7-6	TRBD1	TRBJ2-3	TGTGCCAGCAGCTTAGCCACCCACAGGGGGGTATTAGCACCAGATACGCAGTATTTT	CASSLATHRGVLAPDTQYF
-	TRBV5-6	-	TRBJ2-3	TGTGCCAGCAGCTTGGCCTTTTCGGGGATGGTAGATACGCAGTATTTT	CASSLAFSGMVDTQYF
-	TRBV6-1	TRBD2	TRBJ2-7	TGTGCCAGCAGCCCCGACGCGGGAGATCGGTGGTACGAGCAGTACTTC	CASSPDAGDRWYEQYF
-	TRBV7-2	-	TRBJ1-4	TGTGCCAGCAGCTTCTCGTTTTCCGGGGAAAAACTGTTTTTT	CASSFSFSGEKLFF
-	TRBV5-1	-	TRBJ2-2	TGCGCCAGCAGCTTCGGGGCCGGGGAGCTGTTTTTT	CASSFGAGELFF
-	TRBV6-6	-	TRBJ1-6	TGTGCCAGCAGCCCTGCGGGGGGAAGGGGATCACCCCTCCACTTT	CASSPAGGRGSPLHF
-	TRBV3-1	TRBD1	TRBJ1-1	TGTGCCAGCAGCCCCGACAGGGGGTGGGACACTGAAGCTTTCTTT	CASSPDRGWDTEAFF
-	TRBV4-3	-	TRBJ2-5	TGCGCCAGCAGCCAAGGAGGGGTGGGGGCAGGAGAGACCCAGTACTTC	CASSQGGVGAGETQYF
-	TRBV28	-	TRBJ2-5	TGTGCCAGCAGCTATGGACAGAAGGAGACCCAGTACTTC	CASSYGQKETQYF
-	TRBV4-3	-	TRBJ2-7	TGCGCCAGCAGCCAAGATCATCACAGCTCCTACGAGCAGTACTTC	CASSQDHHSSYEQYF
-	TRBV11-1	TRBD2	TRBJ2-5	TGTGCCAGCAAGCGGGGGGGCTTGGAGACCCAGTACTTC	CASKRGGLETQYF
once	TRBV2	-	TRBJ1-6	TGTGCCAGCAGACGCCTAGGGACGGTTTCCCTCCACTTT	CASRRLGTVSLHF
-	TRBV6-5	-	TRBJ2-2	TGTGCCAGCACCCAGAGGCAGGGCACCGGGGAGCTGTTTTTT	CASTQRQGTGELFF
few	TRBV25-1	-	TRBJ2-5	TGTGCCAGCAGTGACTATGACCCGACCGAGACCCAGTACTTC	CASSDYDPTETQYF
-	TRBV11-1	-	TRBJ2-1	TGTGCCAGCAGCTTAAACTCCTACAATGAGCAGTTCTTC	CASSLNSYNEQFF
once	TRBV27	-	TRBJ1-2	TGTGCCAGCAGTGTATCTCAGGGGAACTATGGCTACACCTTC	CASSVSQGNYGYTF
-	TRBV5-1	-	TRBJ2-5	TGCGCCAGCAGCTACAGGTCCATTAGCGACGAACACCAAGAGACCCAGTACTTC	CASSYRSISDEHQETQYF
-	TRBV3-1	-	TRBJ1-2	TGTGCCAGCAGCCAAGTATTGGGGAATCATGGCTACACCTTC	CASSQVLGNHGYTF
-	TRBV11-2	-	TRBJ1-2	TGTGCCAGCAGCCAGCGGGACGGCCAAAGAGGGTTAGGCTACACCTTC	CASSQRDGQRGLGYTF
-	TRBV19	-	TRBJ1-2	TGTGCCAGTAGCATATCCAGACAGGATGTTGCTGGCTACACCTTC	CASSISRQDVAGYTF
-	TRBV5-5	-	TRBJ1-5	TGTGCCAGCAGCTTGGAGTGGCGTAGCAATCAGCCCCAGCATTTT	CASSLEWRSNQPQHF
once	TRBV13	-	TRBJ2-3	TGTGCCAGCAGCCTCCCCGGGGGCTGGGGCACAGATACGCAGTATTTT	CASSLPGGWGTDTQYF
-	TRBV7-2	TRBD1	TRBJ2-5	TGTGCCAGCAGCTTAGTAGGGGGCCCAGAGACCCAGTACTTC	CASSLVGGPETQYF
-	TRBV15	TRBD2	TRBJ2-5	TGTGCCACCAGCAGGGGACCTCGGACTAGCGAGACCCAGTACTTC	CATSRGPRTSETQYF
-	TRBV4-1	TRBD1	TRBJ2-2	TGCGCCAGCAGCCCCAGGGGGTCGGGGCGCGACACCGGGGAGCTGTTTTTT	CASSPRGSGRDTGELFF
few	TRBV11-1	-	TRBJ2-3	TGTGCCAGCAGCTACTCGGGACCCCGGAGGACAGATACGCAGTATTTT	CASSYSGPRRTDTQYF
-	TRBV19	TRBD2	TRBJ2-2	TGTGCCAGTAGTGAGAGCGGGGAGAACACCGGGGAGCTGTTTTTT	CASSESGENTGELFF
-	TRBV11-3	-	TRBJ2-1	TGTGCCAGCAGCGACACCAGTTTAGGGGGGGCCTACAATGAGCAGTTCTTC	CASSDTSLGGAYNEQFF
-	TRBV9	-	TRBJ2-7	TGTGCCAGCAGCGTAGCAGCGGACTCCTACGAGCAGTACTTC	CASSVAADSYEQYF
once	TRBV12-3/TRBV12-4	TRBD1	TRBJ2-2	TGTGCCAGCAGTCACCGGGACAGGAACACCGGGGAGCTGTTTTTT	CASSHRDRNTGELFF
-	TRBV6-2/TRBV6-3	-	TRBJ1-5	TGTGCCAGCAGTTACTCCCTCGCCCCCGGGCCCCAGCATTTT	CASSYSLAPGPQHF
few	TRBV29-1	TRBD2	TRBJ2-7	TGCAGCGTTGAAGGTGCTGGGACTAGCGGGGACTACGAGCAGTACTTC	CSVEGAGTSGDYEQYF
-	TRBV5-5	-	TRBJ2-1	TGTGCCAGCAGCTTGGTAAGGGGTGAGCAGTTCTTC	CASSLVRGEQFF
-	TRBV3-1	-	TRBJ2-7	TGTGCCAGCAGCCGCCCGGGTGGGGGCTCCTACGAGCAGTACTTC	CASSRPGGGSYEQYF
-	TRBV7-9	-	TRBJ1-4	TGTGCCAGCAGCTTTATCGTGGGGATCGCAACTAATGAAAAACTGTTTTTT	CASSFIVGIATNEKLFF
-	TRBV7-9	-	TRBJ2-1	TGTGCCGCTGTCGCTGGGAATGTCTACAATGAGCAGTTCTTC	CAAVAGNVYNEQFF
-	TRBV28	-	TRBJ2-5	TGTGCCAGCAGTTTCCCGCCCGCCGACATTATTGAGACCCAGTACTTC	CASSFPPADIIETQYF
-	TRBV12-3/TRBV12-4	-	TRBJ2-2	TGTGCCAGCAGTTTTTCGGGGAACCCCACCGGGGAGCTGTTTTTT	CASSFSGNPTGELFF
few	TRBV6-5	-	TRBJ1-4	TGTGCCAGTAGTTCCACAGGTTCAACTAATGAAAAACTGTTTTTT	CASSSTGSTNEKLFF
-	TRBV7-2	-	TRBJ2-7	TGTGCCAGCAGCTTAGTAGGGCGCGAGCAGTACTTC	CASSLVGREQYF
-	TRBV4-3	-	TRBJ1-2	TGCGCCAGCAGCCAAGGCACTCACTATGGCTACACCTTC	CASSQGTHYGYTF
-	TRBV2	-	TRBJ2-7	TGTGCCAGCAGTGCCGGGCGGGGCTACGAGCAGTACTTC	CASSAGRGYEQYF
-	TRBV6-5	-	TRBJ2-1	TGTGCCAGCAGTGCAGGACAAGCCTATGAGCAGTTCTTC	CASSAGQAYEQFF
-	TRBV6-5	-	TRBJ1-2	TGTGCCAGCAGTTACTCGTTGGCGGATAGCTATGGCTACACCTTC	CASSYSLADSYGYTF
-	TRBV13	TRBD1	TRBJ1-2	TGTGCCAGCAGCTTGAGAATTGGGACAGGGTATAACTATGGCTACACCTTC	CASSLRIGTGYNYGYTF
-	TRBV20-1	-	TRBJ2-5	TGCAGTGCTAGAGATGGGGGGCGGCAAGAGACCCAGTACTTC	CSARDGGRQETQYF
-	TRBV6-1	-	TRBJ1-4	TGTGCCAGCACCCCGCCCTCGGGACGTGAAAAACTGTTTTTT	CASTPPSGREKLFF
-	TRBV19	-	TRBJ1-1	TGTGCCAGTAGTATCTCTACGAACACTGAAGCTTTCTTT	CASSISTNTEAFF
-	TRBV12-3/TRBV12-4	-	TRBJ2-2	TGTGCCAGCAGTTCCCAAGGCGGGGAGCTGTTTTTT	CASSSQGGELFF